Shown below are 20 T cell receptor beta chains from a single sample sequenced in a study of T cell repertoires in cytomegalovirus infection. MiXCR, run by TCRdb on the reads, gives a single entry per CDR3 protein. The data hold about 300,000 distinct CDR3 sequences, with roughly 26% observed a single time. Sequencing input: PBMCs. These receptors originate from a human donor in good health (CMV status not recorded). Some clones in this sample may be carry-over from other donors' samples.

This clonotype was seen at least ten times. The gene calls are TRBV7-2 and TRBJ2-1; TRBD2 is a possible D gene (5 bases). V lost 6 bases, J lost 4 bases, and 19 bases lay in between. The CDR3 is 16 residues long. Germline assignment: CDR1 SGHTA and CDR2 FQGNSA. The CDR3 nucleotides are TGTGCCAGCAGTCCCCCTCGGGGAGTAGAGTACAATGAGCAGTTCTTC. This sequence encodes CASSPPRGVEYNEQFF. Filled out from reference TRBV7-2 and TRBJ2-1, the complete variable domain reads GAGVSQSPSNKVTEKGKDVELRCDPISGHTALYWYRQSLGQGLEFLIYFQGNSAPDKSGLPSDRFSAERTGGSVSTLTIQRTQQEDSAVYLCASSPPRGVEYNEQFFGPGTRLTVL.

The chain carries TRBV11-2 and TRBJ1-1; D gene unclear. This CDR3 has 14 amino acids. Germline values: CDR1 SGHAT, CDR2 FQNNGV. V was trimmed by 0 bases and J by 3 bases, leaving 8 bases between them. The CDR3 DNA sequence: TGTGCCAGCAGCTTAGATCTCGGGGACACTGAAGCTTTCTTT. This sequence encodes CASSLDLGDTEAFF.

This clonotype was detected many times. This sequence joins TRBV28 and TRBJ1-6; D not resolved. Trimming cost V 3 bases and J 5 bases, with 5 bases left between them. CDR1 is MDHEN and CDR2 is SYDVKM in the germline V gene. This CDR3 region has 13 residues. In DNA, the CDR3 is TGTGCCAGCAGTTTTCTAGATAATTCACCCCTCCACTTT. It encodes CASSFLDNSPLHF.

The CDR3: CASSIRGRGEKLFF. The CDR3 DNA reads as TGTGCCAGCAGCATCAGGGGGCGCGGGGAAAAACTGTTTTTT. The chain links TRBV11-2 to TRBJ1-4; 8 nucleotides align to TRBD1. The V segment lost 5 bases and the J segment 8 bases; nucleotides outside the gene matches: 7. The germline gives CDR1 SGHAT, CDR2 FQNNGV. The CDR3 spans 14 residues.

This clonotype was observed a few times. The genes are TRBV29-1 and TRBJ1-5, with 8 bases matching TRBD1. CDR1 is SQVTM, CDR2 ANQGSEA, per germline. This CDR3 is built from 14 residues. J gave up 7 bases and V 5 bases, and 10 bases lay outside the gene matches. As DNA, the CDR3 is TGCAGCGTTCGCGACAGGGGTCGAGGCCAGCCCCAGCATTTT. As protein: CSVRDRGRGQPQHF.

The sample holds many counts of this clonotype. The V gene is TRBV7-2, the J gene TRBJ2-4, with a possible D match to TRBD2 (5 bases). In germline, CDR1 is SGHTA, CDR2 FQGNSA. The CDR3 consists of 13 residues. The V end lost 5 bases, the J end lost 2 bases, and 7 bases lay between the germline ends. Here the CDR3 reads CASSLGTKNIQYF. CDR3 nucleotides: TGTGCCAGCAGCCTCGGGACCAAAAACATTCAGTACTTC. Full variable domain (rest looked up from reference TRBV7-2 and TRBJ2-4): GAGVSQSPSNKVTEKGKDVELRCDPISGHTALYWYRQSLGQGLEFLIYFQGNSAPDKSGLPSDRFSAERTGGSVSTLTIQRTQQEDSAVYLCASSLGTKNIQYFGAGTRLSVL.

This clonotype was detected once. The V call is TRBV5-1, the J call TRBJ2-1; the D gene could be TRBD1 or TRBD2 (5 bases each). Trimming stripped 3 bases from V and 1 base from J, with 11 bases between. Germline CDR1 and CDR2: SGHRS and YFSETQ. CDR3 length: 15 residues. DNA of the CDR3: TGCGCCAGCAGCTCCCGGGACGCTTCCTACAATGAGCAGTTCTTC. Translating gives CASSSRDASYNEQFF.

This clonotype has only a few counts. The CDR3 reads CATNRDRLSGNTIYF. CDR3 DNA: TGTGCCACCAACCGGGACCGCCTATCTGGAAACACCATATATTTT. The chain has TRBV15 and TRBJ1-3; D is possibly TRBD1 (5 bases). The CDR3 length is 15 residues. In germline, CDR1 is LNHNV, CDR2 YYDKDF (reference sequence). The germline V and J ends were trimmed by 7 bases and 1 base, with 14 bases remaining between them.

Ten or more counts support this clonotype. This chain uses TRBV7-2 with TRBJ1-1, with unresolved D. Germline V gene data show CDR1 as SGHTA and CDR2 as FQGNSA. The V end was cut by 5 bases, the J end by 1 base, with 8 bases between. This CDR3 contains 13 residues. The CDR3: CASSPKPNTEAFF. CDR3 DNA sequence: TGTGCCAGCAGCCCTAAACCGAACACTGAAGCTTTCTTT.

There are a few counts of this clonotype. The rearrangement links TRBV11-2 to TRBJ2-3; 9 positions agree with TRBD1. The V gene's germline CDR1 is SGHAT and CDR2 FQNNGV. J gave up 9 bases and V 3 bases, and 4 bases lay outside the gene matches. The CDR3 has 13 amino acids. The chain's CDR3 is CASSFPGTGTQYF. The DNA of the CDR3 is TGTGCCAGCAGCTTTCCCGGGACAGGGACGCAGTATTTT.

J is TRBJ1-5 and V is TRBV19, with TRBD1 as a possible D gene (5 bases). Trimming removed 5 bases at V and 0 bases at J, with 11 bases between. Looked up from germline, CDR1 is LNHDA and CDR2 is SQIVND (reference sequence). The CDR3 extends over 15 amino acids. This CDR3 reads CASSVTAASNQPQHF. CDR3 nucleotide sequence: TGTGCCAGTAGTGTGACAGCGGCTAGCAATCAGCCCCAGCATTTT.

V usage is TRBV12-3 or TRBV12-4 and J usage is TRBJ1-4; no clear D gene. The V end was cut by 4 bases, the J end by 3 bases, with 6 bases between. The CDR3 is 13 amino acids. The CDR3: CASSSNANEKLFF. The DNA for the CDR3 is TGTGCCAGCAGTTCCAATGCTAATGAAAAACTGTTTTTT.

This clonotype was observed at least ten times. J is TRBJ1-2 and V is TRBV7-2; D is unresolved. The CDR3 is made up of 12 amino acids. The ends were cut back, 5 bases at V and 9 bases at J, with 13 bases in the middle. Germline V CDR1 and CDR2: SGHTA, FQGNSA. In DNA form, the CDR3 reads TGTGCCAGCAGCGAGAGGTCTTCGAGCTACACCTTC. This encodes CASSERSSSYTF.

The genes are TRBV2 and TRBJ2-7; D not resolved. The CDR3 contains 10 residues. The germline V gene encodes CDR1 SNHLY and CDR2 FYNNEI. V lost 4 bases and J lost 6, with 4 bases in between. DNA of the CDR3: TGTGCCAGCAGTGTAGGCGAGCAGTACTTC. It encodes CASSVGEQYF.

The sample holds a few counts of this clonotype. The rearrangement links TRBV29-1 to TRBJ1-2; tentative D call: TRBD1 (6 bases). Trimming removed 4 bases from V and 8 bases from J, with 17 bases in between. This CDR3 is 13 amino acids long. Germline loops: CDR1 SQVTM, CDR2 ANQGSEA. The CDR3 loop reads CSVVTVTGEGYTF. The CDR3 region has the DNA TGCAGCGTTGTTACGGTGACAGGCGAGGGCTACACCTTC.

Comments on this clonotype: This may be a read error, as it is one base from a much larger clone. The CDR3 DNA reads TGTGCCAGCAGCTCAACCCGTAACAGGGGGCGAGAAGCTTTCTTT. It translates to CASSSTRNRGREAFF. The chain is built from TRBV7-9 and TRBJ1-1, with 9 bases identical to TRBD1. This CDR3 comprises 15 residues. Germline CDR1 reads SEHNR; CDR2 reads FQNEAQ (reference sequence). V lost 4 bases to trimming and J lost 8 bases; unmatched junction nucleotides: 11.

There are a few counts of this clonotype. This rearrangement joins TRBV28 to TRBJ2-1, with 10 bases identical to TRBD2. Germline CDR1 MDHEN, CDR2 SYDVKM. The CDR3 spans 15 residues. Trimming took 1 base from V and 9 from J; bases not matched to a gene: 6. The CDR3 spells CASSLSSGRVGEQFF. CDR3 coding DNA: TGTGCCAGCAGTTTATCCAGCGGGAGGGTCGGTGAGCAGTTCTTC.

A few counts support this clonotype. The gene calls are TRBV12-3 or TRBV12-4 and TRBJ2-7; D is possibly TRBD1 (5 bases). V was pared by 6 bases and J by 1 base, with 10 bases between. This CDR3 is built from 13 residues. Here the CDR3 DNA reads TGTGCCAGCAGGGGGCCCGGGTCCTACGAGCAGTACTTC. The encoded protein is CASRGPGSYEQYF.

This sequence joins TRBV5-6 and TRBJ2-6; no clear D gene. CDR1 is SGHDT, CDR2 YYEEEE, per germline. The CDR3 length is 17 residues. The germline V and J ends were trimmed by 4 bases and 0 bases, with 14 bases remaining between them. This chain's CDR3 is CASSAGWAASGANVLTF. The CDR3 nucleotides read TGTGCCAGCAGCGCCGGGTGGGCAGCCTCTGGGGCCAACGTCCTGACTTTC.

This rearrangement joins TRBV12-3 or TRBV12-4 to TRBJ1-2; D not resolved. Trimming shortened V by 2 bases and J by 6 bases, and 10 bases separated the two germline ends. The CDR3 loop spans 13 amino acids. The chain's CDR3 is CASSLLRVHGYTF. In DNA form, the CDR3 reads TGTGCCAGCAGTTTATTGAGGGTTCATGGCTACACCTTC.